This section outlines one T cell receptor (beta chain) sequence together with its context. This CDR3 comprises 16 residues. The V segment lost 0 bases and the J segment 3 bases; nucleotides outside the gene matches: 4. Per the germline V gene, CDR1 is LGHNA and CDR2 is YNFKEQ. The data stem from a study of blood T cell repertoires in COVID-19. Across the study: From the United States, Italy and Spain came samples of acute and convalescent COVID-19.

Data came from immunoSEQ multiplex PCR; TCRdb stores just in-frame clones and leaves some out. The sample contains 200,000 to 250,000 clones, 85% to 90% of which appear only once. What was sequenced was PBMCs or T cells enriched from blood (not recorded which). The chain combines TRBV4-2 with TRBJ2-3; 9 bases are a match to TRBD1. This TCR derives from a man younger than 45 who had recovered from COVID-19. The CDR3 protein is CASSQDLGTGTDTQYF. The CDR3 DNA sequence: TGTGCCAGCAGCCAAGATTTGGGGACAGGGACAGATACGCAGTATTTT.